This TCR beta chain was found in a study of human T cells and chemical hapten exposure. Study-wide background: There were per-sample TCR yield variations, arising mainly from small pooled library volume differences.

TCRdb reanalysed the RACE reads using MiXCR and keeps one entry per CDR3 protein. The table lists over 300,000 distinct CDR3 sequences, less than 6.5% of them singletons. This CDR3 comprises 15 residues. Trimming left V 4 bases short and J 14 bases short, with 21 bases between. Time point reported: pre-sensitization, week 0. Treatment in this sample: therapeutic diphenylcyclopropenone sensitization with weekly scalp DPC. The sequencing used whole blood, collected in connection with sensitization to the hapten diphenylcyclopropenone (DPC). The TCR originated in a woman between 45 and 65 years old with alopecia areata. Some clones in this sample may be carry-over from other donors' samples. This rearrangement joins TRBV12-3 or TRBV12-4 to TRBJ1-6, with D hard to call. In DNA form, the CDR3 reads TGTGCCAGCAGTTCAGGAGCCCAATCTACCGCAACCCTCCACTTT. This codes for CASSSGAQSTATLHF.